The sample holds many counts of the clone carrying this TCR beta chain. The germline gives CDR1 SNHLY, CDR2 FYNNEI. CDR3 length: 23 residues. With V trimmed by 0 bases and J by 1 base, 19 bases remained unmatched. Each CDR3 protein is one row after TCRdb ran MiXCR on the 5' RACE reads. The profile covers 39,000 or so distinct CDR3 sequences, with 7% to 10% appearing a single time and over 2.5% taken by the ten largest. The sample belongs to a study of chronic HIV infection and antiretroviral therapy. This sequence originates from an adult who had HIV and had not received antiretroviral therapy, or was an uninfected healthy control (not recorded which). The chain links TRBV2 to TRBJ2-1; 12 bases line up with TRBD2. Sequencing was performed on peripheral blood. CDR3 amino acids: CASSEALRGSLAGGPGSYNEQFF. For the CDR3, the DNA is TGTGCCAGCAGTGAAGCGCTTAGGGGAAGCCTAGCGGGAGGGCCGGGGTCCTACAATGAGCAGTTCTTC.